This is a list of T cell receptor beta chains from one sample in a study of cytomegalovirus exposure and HLA in healthy donors. Measured with immunoSEQ multiplex PCR; TCRdb has only the in-frame clones, and not every one. The table includes about 150,000 clones, 65% to 70% detected once. Sequences were obtained from PBMCs. The receptors shown here come from a man aged 25 to 40 in good health and CMV-seropositive. CDR3s include the opening cysteine and the closing phenylalanine or tryptophan. A D gene is named only where the DNA matches it firmly. Expanded clones get a size class; other rows say once, few or many, or leave the size out.

V	J	size	D	CDR3	DNA
TRBV5-1	TRBJ2-7	.	TRBD2	CASSLLSGELNEQYF	TGCGCCAGCAGCTTGCTTAGCGGGGAGTTAAACGAGCAGTACTTC
TRBV5-1	TRBJ1-1	.	TRBD1	CASSFMGQGVLNTEAFF	TGCGCCAGCAGCTTCATGGGACAGGGGGTTCTGAACACTGAAGCTTTCTTT
TRBV9	TRBJ1-1	.	TRBD1	CASSPSAGQGAEAFF	TGTGCCAGCAGCCCCAGCGCGGGACAGGGGGCTGAAGCTTTCTTT
TRBV19	TRBJ2-7	.	.	CASSIGQSYEQYF	TGTGCCAGTAGTATAGGACAGAGCTACGAGCAGTACTTC
TRBV6-4	TRBJ2-7	.	TRBD2	CASSDLLASSYEQHF	TGTGCCAGCAGTGACCTACTAGCGAGCTCCTACGAGCAGCACTTC
TRBV7-3	TRBJ2-3	.	.	CASSSLLADTQYF	TGTGCCAGCAGCTCCCTACTTGCAGATACGCAGTATTTT
TRBV27	TRBJ2-5	.	.	CASSYPGQETQYF	TGTGCCAGCAGTTATCCAGGGCAAGAGACCCAGTACTTC
TRBV19	TRBJ1-4	.	.	CASRDGPGEEKLFF	TGTGCCAGTAGAGACGGGCCCGGGGAAGAAAAACTGTTTTTT
TRBV27	TRBJ2-3	.	TRBD2	CASSLQTNSGDTQYF	TGTGCCAGCAGTTTGCAAACCAATAGCGGGGATACGCAGTATTTT
TRBV7-6	TRBJ1-5	.	.	CASSSEGGTGHQPQHF	TGTGCCAGCAGCTCCGAGGGAGGGACCGGGCATCAGCCCCAGCATTTT
TRBV7-9	TRBJ2-5	.	.	CASSYPGGAGQETQYF	TGTGCCAGCAGCTACCCAGGAGGGGCAGGGCAAGAGACCCAGTACTTC
TRBV4-1	TRBJ2-5	once	TRBD1	CASSQVPGTENQETQYF	TGCGCCAGCAGCCAAGTGCCCGGGACAGAGAACCAAGAGACCCAGTACTTC
TRBV19	TRBJ2-1	once	.	CASSERDRRSYNEQFF	TGTGCCAGTAGCGAGCGAGACAGGCGTTCCTACAATGAGCAGTTCTTC
TRBV11-2	TRBJ2-2	.	.	CASSRQSYTGELFF	TGTGCCAGCAGCCGACAGTCATACACCGGGGAGCTGTTTTTT
TRBV19	TRBJ1-1	.	.	CASSHRRTQGTEAFF	TGTGCCAGTAGTCACAGGCGGACCCAAGGCACTGAAGCTTTCTTT
TRBV5-1	TRBJ1-1	once	TRBD1	CASSRQGYTEAFF	TGCGCCAGCAGCCGACAGGGGTACACTGAAGCTTTCTTT
TRBV25-1	TRBJ1-1	.	.	CASSEIRGNTEAFF	TGTGCCAGCAGTGAGATTAGGGGGAACACTGAAGCTTTCTTT
TRBV5-1	TRBJ2-6	.	.	CASSLRGNLQVPSGANVLTF	TGCGCCAGCAGCTTAAGAGGAAACCTACAGGTGCCCTCTGGGGCCAACGTCCTGACTTTC
TRBV6-6	TRBJ2-7	.	TRBD2	CASNRLAGAPLHEQYF	TGTGCCAGCAATCGACTAGCGGGAGCCCCCCTCCACGAGCAGTACTTC
TRBV27	TRBJ2-7	.	TRBD2	CASSLGRTSGDYEQYF	TGTGCCAGCAGTTTGGGGAGGACTAGCGGGGACTACGAGCAGTACTTC
TRBV10-1	TRBJ2-7	.	.	CASSAKVTQGSYEQYF	TGCGCCAGCAGCGCCAAAGTCACACAGGGATCCTACGAGCAGTACTTC
TRBV4-1	TRBJ2-3	few	TRBD2	CASSHPAGGGTDTQYF	TGCGCCAGCAGCCACCCGGCGGGAGGAGGGACAGATACGCAGTATTTT
TRBV5-1	TRBJ2-3	.	TRBD2	CASHLAGYELADTQYF	TGCGCCAGCCATCTAGCGGGTTACGAATTGGCAGATACGCAGTATTTT
TRBV30	TRBJ1-1	few	.	CAWSLQAYTEAFF	TGTGCCTGGAGTCTACAGGCTTACACTGAAGCTTTCTTT
TRBV7-9	TRBJ2-7	few	.	CASSLPGSYEQYF	TGTGCCAGCAGCCTACCCGGGAGCTACGAGCAGTACTTC
TRBV6-4	TRBJ2-3	few	TRBD2	CASSVDSGSPSTDTQYF	TGTGCCAGCAGTGTCGATAGCGGGAGCCCTAGCACAGATACGCAGTATTTT
TRBV7-2	TRBJ2-7	.	TRBD1	CASSLAVDRGHEQYF	TGTGCCAGCAGCTTAGCGGTGGACAGGGGTCACGAGCAGTACTTC
TRBV5-1	TRBJ2-7	.	TRBD1	CASSLDHGQGYEQYF	TGCGCCAGCAGCCTCGACCATGGACAGGGCTACGAGCAGTACTTC
TRBV5-1	TRBJ2-2	.	.	CASSFGGTGELFF	TGCGCCAGCAGCTTCGGAGGCACCGGGGAGCTGTTTTTT
TRBV9	TRBJ2-2	once	TRBD2	CASSPWEGTRTGELFF	TGTGCCAGCAGCCCCTGGGAGGGAACGAGGACCGGGGAGCTGTTTTTT
TRBV27	TRBJ1-6	.	.	CASTNWGESSPLHF	TGTGCCAGCACGAATTGGGGGGAAAGTTCACCCCTCCACTTT
TRBV4-2	TRBJ1-1	.	.	CASSQDARYNTEAFF	TGTGCCAGCAGCCAAGATGCGAGATACAACACTGAAGCTTTCTTT
TRBV5-4	TRBJ2-3	.	TRBD2	CASTKPSGATDTQYF	TGTGCCAGCACCAAACCTAGCGGAGCGACAGATACGCAGTATTTT
TRBV27	TRBJ1-1	.	TRBD1	CASSLYQGAMNTEAFF	TGTGCCAGCAGTTTATATCAGGGGGCGATGAACACTGAAGCTTTCTTT